This T cell receptor (beta chain) stems from a study of memory B cells and T cells in multiple sclerosis. The CDR3 length is 13 residues. V was cut by 7 bases and J by 0 bases, with 7 bases left in between. Germline V gives CDR1 MDHEN, CDR2 SYDVKM. Stimulus-free culture yielded autoproliferating CFSE-dim and non-proliferating CFSE-high T cells, each sequenced separately. Replicate wells were pooled after 6 to 8 days of stimulus-free culture of some 55 million CFSE-labeled PBMCs. Assay used: immunoSEQ multiplex PCR; TCRdb lists only in-frame clones, some missing. The sample carries 12,000 or so clones, approximately 85% recorded once. Concerning this clone: Its antigen remains unidentified.

Sequencing input: PBMCs from blood kept in culture. The chain combines TRBV28 with TRBJ2-1; D remains ambiguous. This TCR came from a human donor with multiple sclerosis. The CDR3 spells CASNLLSYNEQFF. Here the CDR3 DNA reads TGTGCCAGCAACCTTCTCTCCTACAATGAGCAGTTCTTC.